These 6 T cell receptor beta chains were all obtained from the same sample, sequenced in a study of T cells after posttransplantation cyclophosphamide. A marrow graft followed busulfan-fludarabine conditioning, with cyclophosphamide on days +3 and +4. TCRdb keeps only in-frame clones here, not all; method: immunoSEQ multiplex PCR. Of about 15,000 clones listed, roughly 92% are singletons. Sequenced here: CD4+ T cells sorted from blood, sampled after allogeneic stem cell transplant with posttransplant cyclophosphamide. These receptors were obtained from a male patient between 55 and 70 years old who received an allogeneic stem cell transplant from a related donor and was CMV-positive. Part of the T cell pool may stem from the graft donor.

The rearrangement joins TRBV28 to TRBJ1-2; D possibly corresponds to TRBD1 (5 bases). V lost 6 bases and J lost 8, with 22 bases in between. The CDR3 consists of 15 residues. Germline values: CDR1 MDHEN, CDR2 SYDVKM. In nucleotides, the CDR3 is TGTGCCAGCAGCCCTGGGGGGGGGTTAATTTACGGCTACACCTTC. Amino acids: CASSPGGGLIYGYTF.

The CDR3 DNA reads TGCGCCAGCAGCACGGGACAGGGTCAAGAGACCCAGTACTTC. Translating gives CASSTGQGQETQYF. The chain uses TRBV5-1 and TRBJ2-5; 9 positions agree with TRBD1. The CDR3 totals 14 residues. J lost 2 bases, V lost 4 bases, and 3 bases had no gene match. Per germline, CDR1 SGHRS and CDR2 YFSETQ.

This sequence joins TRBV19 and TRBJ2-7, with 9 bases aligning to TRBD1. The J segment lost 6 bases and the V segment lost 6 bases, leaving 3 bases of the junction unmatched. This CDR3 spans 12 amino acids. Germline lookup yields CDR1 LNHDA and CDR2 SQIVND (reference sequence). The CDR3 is CASRDRGSEQYF. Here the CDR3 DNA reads TGTGCCAGTAGGGACAGGGGTTCCGAGCAGTACTTC.

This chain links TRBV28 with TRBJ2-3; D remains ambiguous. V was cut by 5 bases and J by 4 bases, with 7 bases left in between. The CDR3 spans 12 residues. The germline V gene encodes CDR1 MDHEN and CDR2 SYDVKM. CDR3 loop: CASSPSADTQYF. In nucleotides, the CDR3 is TGTGCCAGCAGTCCCAGTGCAGATACGCAGTATTTT.

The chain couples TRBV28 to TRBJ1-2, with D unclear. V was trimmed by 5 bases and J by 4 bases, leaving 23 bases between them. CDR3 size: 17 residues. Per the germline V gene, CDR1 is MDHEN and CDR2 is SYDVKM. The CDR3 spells CASSPTSLNSPRYGYTF. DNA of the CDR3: TGTGCCAGCAGTCCGACCTCCCTAAACAGCCCCCGCTATGGCTACACCTTC.

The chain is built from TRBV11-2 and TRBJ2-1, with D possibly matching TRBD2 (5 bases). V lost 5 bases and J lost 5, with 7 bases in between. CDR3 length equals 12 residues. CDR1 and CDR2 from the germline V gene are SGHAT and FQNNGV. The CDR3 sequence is CASSGADNEQFF. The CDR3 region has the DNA TGTGCCAGCAGCGGAGCGGACAATGAGCAGTTCTTC.